The 8 T cell receptor beta chains in this list originate from one sample, sequenced in a study of blood T cell repertoires in COVID-19. Produced via immunoSEQ multiplex PCR; TCRdb's table is partial and in-frame only. Of 180,000 or so clones in the sample, roughly four fifths are singletons; the top ten hold over 6.5%. Specimen: PBMCs or T cells enriched from blood (not recorded which). These receptors all stem from a man aged 35 to 55 who had recovered from COVID-19.

The chain has TRBV27 and TRBJ1-2; D gene unclear. V lost 6 bases, J lost 7 bases, and 24 bases lay in between. CDR1 and CDR2 (germline): MNHEY, SMNVEV (reference sequence). This CDR3 is built from 16 residues. Written as DNA, the CDR3 is TGTGCCAGCAGGACTAGAAGGGTGTCTCAAGTGGGTGGCTACACCTTC. This translates into CASRTRRVSQVGGYTF.

V and J are TRBV7-8 and TRBJ2-3; the match to TRBD2 covers 9 bases. The V gene end was trimmed by 1 base and the J gene end by 3 bases; junction bases not matched to a gene: 8. The CDR3 is made up of 17 amino acids. Looked up from germline, CDR1 is SGHVS and CDR2 is FQNEAQ. CDR3 region: CASSLEVGGGATDTQYF. The DNA for the CDR3 is TGTGCCAGCAGCTTAGAAGTAGGCGGGGGGGCTACAGATACGCAGTATTTT.

The gene calls are TRBV5-1 and TRBJ1-1, with a possible D match to TRBD1 (5 bases). There are 14 residues in the CDR3. Trimming took 3 bases from V and 1 from J, leaving 10 bases between them. Per the germline V gene, CDR1 is SGHRS and CDR2 is YFSETQ. CDR3 protein: CASSWATANTEAFF. The DNA for the CDR3 is TGCGCCAGCAGCTGGGCGACAGCGAACACTGAAGCTTTCTTT.

The rearrangement links TRBV7-9 to TRBJ2-3, with 7 bases fitting TRBD1. The CDR3 is made up of 15 amino acids. V lost 1 base, J lost 2 bases, and 3 bases stayed unmatched. CDR1 and CDR2 (germline): SEHNR, FQNEAQ (reference sequence). CDR3 coding DNA: TGTGCCAGCAGCTTAGACGGGACAGACACAGATACGCAGTATTTT. This sequence encodes CASSLDGTDTDTQYF.

This chain links TRBV3-1 (or the pseudogene TRBV3-2) with TRBJ2-3, with D possibly TRBD2 on 6 matching bases. This CDR3 spans 14 amino acids. V lost 4 bases and J lost 3, with 11 bases in between. Per germline, CDR1 LGHDT and CDR2 YNNKEL (reference sequence). CDR3 loop: CASSRDSPTDTQYF. Written as DNA, the CDR3 is TGTGCCAGCAGCCGGGACTCCCCTACAGATACGCAGTATTTT.

The chain links TRBV3-1 (or the pseudogene TRBV3-2) to TRBJ2-3, with a possible D match to TRBD1 (5 bases). This CDR3 has 15 amino acids. Trimming left V 3 bases short and J 1 base short, with 11 bases between. Germline assignment: CDR1 LGHDT and CDR2 YNNKEL (reference sequence). CDR3 region: CASSQNLGGTDTQYF. CDR3 coding DNA: TGTGCCAGCAGCCAGAATTTAGGGGGCACAGATACGCAGTATTTT.

The rearrangement joins TRBV6-1 to TRBJ2-3; maybe TRBD1 (6 bases). V lost 2 bases, J lost 0 bases, and 9 bases lay in between. Germline CDR1 and CDR2: MNHNS and SASEGT. This CDR3 comprises 15 residues. CDR3 region: CASSESTGSTDTQYF. As DNA, the CDR3 is TGTGCCAGCAGTGAATCTACAGGGAGCACAGATACGCAGTATTTT.

The chain combines TRBV7-7 with TRBJ1-5; D remains unclear. The germline V gene encodes CDR1 SSHAT and CDR2 FNYEAQ (reference sequence). The CDR3 consists of 13 residues. Trimming took off 4 bases at V and 0 bases at J, with 4 bases between the two ends. The CDR3 protein is CASSSGSNQPQHF. CDR3 bases: TGTGCCAGCAGCTCAGGTAGCAATCAGCCCCAGCATTTT.